Each of the 31 T cell receptor beta chains below was sequenced from the same sample in a study of shared clonotypes between healthy human individuals. Here immunoSEQ multiplex PCR was the method, and the copy in TCRdb shows in-frame clones only, minus some. This sample has some 690,000 clones; about nine tenths occur once, and the top ten carry about 34%. Sequenced input: memory CD8+ T cells from PBMCs. Subset here: CD45RO+ cells pooled with CCR7-negative TemRA cells. These receptors originate from a man younger than 30 in good health. Some clones in this sample may be carry-over from other donors' samples.

CDR3 loop: CASSVVLGGQSDEQFF. DNA for the CDR3: TGTGCCAGCAGCGTAGTTTTAGGGGGACAGAGCGATGAGCAGTTCTTC. The J gene is TRBJ2-1, the V gene TRBV9, with TRBD1 matching 7 bases. CDR1 is SGDLS and CDR2 is YYNGEE in the germline V gene. Trimming removed 0 bases from V and 8 bases from J; junction bases left unmatched: 11. The CDR3 spans 16 residues.

The chain is built from TRBV7-9 and TRBJ1-5; 9 nucleotides agree with TRBD1. Germline lookup yields CDR1 SEHNR and CDR2 FQNEAQ (reference sequence). J gave up 3 bases and V 6 bases, and 12 bases lay outside the gene matches. CDR3 size: 17 residues. The CDR3: CASSSSPWTGVNQPQHF. The DNA of the CDR3 is TGTGCCAGCAGTTCGTCTCCTTGGACAGGGGTCAATCAGCCCCAGCATTTT.

The rearrangement uses TRBV7-2 and TRBJ1-1, with 9 bases matching TRBD1. CDR3 length: 15 residues. CDR1 SGHTA and CDR2 FQGNSA come from the germline V gene. V was clipped by 5 bases and J by 0 bases; unmatched bases: 4. CDR3: CASSLGQGMNTEAFF. The CDR3 DNA is TGTGCCAGCAGCCTGGGACAGGGAATGAACACTGAAGCTTTCTTT.

The chain couples TRBV7-9 to TRBJ2-7; no reliable D call. Germline V CDR1 and CDR2: SEHNR, FQNEAQ (reference sequence). The CDR3 length is 13 residues. V was trimmed by 1 base and J by 5 bases, leaving 9 bases between them. The CDR3 bases are TGTGCCAGCAGCTTAGTAACGGGCCACGAGCAGTACTTC. Translating it yields CASSLVTGHEQYF.

This clone has only one observation. This chain joins TRBV11-2 and TRBJ1-2; D is perhaps TRBD1 (6 bases). Germline values: CDR1 SGHAT, CDR2 FQNNGV. V dropped 5 bases and J dropped 7 bases, with 23 bases sitting between them. This CDR3 is built from 16 residues. The CDR3 here is CASSEGGAFPNSGYTF. The DNA of the CDR3 is TGTGCCAGCAGCGAGGGGGGGGCGTTTCCTAATTCTGGCTACACCTTC.

With regard to this clone: Other nucleotide sequences from this sample produce the same CDR3. The chain employs TRBV19 and TRBJ2-7; weak D call: TRBD1 (5 bases). The germline CDR1 and CDR2 sequences are LNHDA and SQIVND (reference sequence). This CDR3 contains 13 residues. V lost 3 bases and J 3 bases, leaving 9 bases between the germline ends. CDR3 region: CASSIRQNYEQYF. The CDR3 DNA reads TGTGCCAGTAGTATCCGACAGAACTACGAGCAGTACTTC.

V gene TRBV7-3 combines with J gene TRBJ2-3; 8 positions match TRBD2. This CDR3 is 18 amino acids long. With V trimmed by 0 bases and J by 2 bases, 10 bases remained unmatched. CDR1 is SGHTA and CDR2 is FQGTGA in the germline V gene. Here the CDR3 DNA reads TGTGCCAGCAGCTTAACTAAGCGGGGGCCCACTCACACAGATACGCAGTATTTT. Its protein product is CASSLTKRGPTHTDTQYF.

The chain employs TRBV29-1 and TRBJ2-7; the D gene could be TRBD1 or TRBD2 (5 bases each). CDR1 and CDR2 (germline): SQVTM, ANQGSEA. This CDR3 region has 12 residues. With 5 bases removed from V and 4 bases from J, the gap between germline ends came to 12 bases. The CDR3 loop reads CSVQGTGYEQYF. The CDR3 nucleotides read TGCAGCGTTCAGGGTACGGGGTACGAGCAGTACTTC.

This chain uses TRBV30 with TRBJ2-1, with D tentatively TRBD1 or TRBD2 (5 bases each). The CDR3 is made up of 14 amino acids. In germline, CDR1 is GTSNPN, CDR2 SVGIG (reference sequence). Trimming left V 4 bases short and J 7 bases short, with 17 bases between. CDR3 bases: TGTGCCTGGACAGGGTGGGAGTCTGGGAATGAGCAGTTCTTC. Translation: CAWTGWESGNEQFF.

This chain connects TRBV7-9 to TRBJ2-7, with TRBD1 identical over 7 bases. Trimming removed 2 bases from V and 2 bases from J; junction bases left unmatched: 6. CDR3 length: 15 amino acids. Germline V lookup: CDR1 SEHNR, CDR2 FQNEAQ (reference sequence). The CDR3 reads CASSLLTGQAYEQYF. The CDR3 DNA sequence: TGTGCCAGCAGCTTATTGACAGGGCAAGCCTACGAGCAGTACTTC. Variable domain in full (rest from reference TRBV7-9 and TRBJ2-7): DTGVSQNPRHKITKRGQNVTFRCDPISEHNRLYWYRQTLGQGPEFLTYFQNEAQLEKSRLLSDRFSAERPKGSFSTLEIQRTEQGDSAMYLCASSLLTGQAYEQYFGPGTRLTVT.

This clone appeared a single time. V is TRBV28 and J is TRBJ1-1, with 9 bases that match TRBD1. The germline V gene has CDR1 MDHEN and CDR2 SYDVKM. With 6 bases clipped from V and 1 base from J, the junction kept 9 bases outside the gene matches. The CDR3 length is 16 residues. CDR3 nucleotide sequence: TGTGCCAGCAGACCCGGGACAGGGAAGGGGAACACTGAAGCTTTCTTT. It translates to CASRPGTGKGNTEAFF.

This clone was detected a few times. This rearrangement joins TRBV4-1 to TRBJ2-7; either TRBD1 or TRBD2 may fit D (5 bases each). V lost 3 bases, J lost 0 bases, and 12 bases lay in between. CDR3 length: 15 amino acids. Germline V gene data show CDR1 as MGHRA and CDR2 as YSYEKL. Here the CDR3 reads CASSQGERYSYEQYF. The CDR3, as DNA: TGCGCCAGCAGCCAGGGGGAGCGGTACTCCTACGAGCAGTACTTC.

This clone was counted a single time. The V gene is TRBV15, the J gene TRBJ1-2; 7 bases align to TRBD1. This CDR3 contains 17 residues. Germline V lookup: CDR1 LNHNV, CDR2 YYDKDF (reference sequence). V dropped 3 bases and J dropped 5; count of bases not matched to a gene: 15. CDR3 loop: CATSSLPRWDRGYGYTF. CDR3 bases: TGTGCCACCAGCAGCCTACCTAGGTGGGACAGAGGGTATGGCTACACCTTC.

The V call is TRBV7-9, the J call TRBJ2-7; 9 nucleotides line up with TRBD1. Germline CDR1 is SEHNR and CDR2 is FQNEAQ (reference sequence). Trimming took 2 bases from V and 0 from J; bases not matched to a gene: 2. This CDR3 is 15 amino acids long. This CDR3 is CASSLRDRASYEQYF. CDR3 coding DNA: TGTGCCAGCAGCTTACGGGACAGGGCCTCCTACGAGCAGTACTTC.

This chain joins TRBV11-2 and TRBJ2-7; no definite D call. V was clipped by 3 bases and J by 3 bases, with 18 bases between them. Germline loops: CDR1 SGHAT, CDR2 FQNNGV. CDR3 length: 16 residues. The CDR3 is CASSFSFASRVYEQYF. CDR3 bases: TGTGCCAGCAGCTTCAGTTTTGCGTCTAGAGTCTACGAGCAGTACTTC.

V and J are TRBV18 and TRBJ2-3, with a tentative D call TRBD1 (5 bases). V lost 3 bases, J lost 2 bases, and 21 bases lay in between. The CDR3 length is 18 residues. Germline V lookup: CDR1 KGHSH, CDR2 LQKENI. CDR3 region: CASSPSPQGSLITDTQYF. The CDR3, as DNA: TGTGCCAGCTCACCTAGCCCCCAGGGATCCCTAATCACAGATACGCAGTATTTT. The entire variable domain, with the rest obtained from reference TRBV18 and TRBJ2-3, is as follows: NAGVMQNPRHLVRRRGQEARLRCSPMKGHSHVYWYRQLPEEGLKFMVYLQKENIIDESGMPKERFSAEFPKEGPSILRIQQVVRGDSAAYFCASSPSPQGSLITDTQYFGPGTRLTVL.

This chain connects TRBV5-6 to TRBJ1-1; D remains ambiguous. In germline, CDR1 is SGHDT, CDR2 YYEEEE. V lost 2 bases to trimming and J lost 1 base, with 9 bases between them. The CDR3 sequence is 14 residues long. The CDR3 spells CASSFFQPNTEAFF. In DNA, the CDR3 is TGTGCCAGCAGCTTCTTCCAGCCGAACACTGAAGCTTTCTTT.

The chain recombines TRBV10-3 with TRBJ2-3, with D perhaps matching TRBD1 (6 bases). V dropped 6 bases and J dropped 0 bases, with 10 bases sitting between them. This CDR3 spans 14 amino acids. CDR1 and CDR2 (germline): ENHRY, SYGVKD. Here the CDR3 reads CAIRDSGSTDTQYF. The CDR3 coding sequence is TGTGCCATCAGGGACAGTGGGAGCACAGATACGCAGTATTTT.

The chain employs TRBV19 and TRBJ1-2; 8 bases line up with TRBD1. The V and J ends lost 6 bases and 3 bases, in that order; junction bases with no gene match: 9. Germline CDR1 is LNHDA and CDR2 is SQIVND (reference sequence). The CDR3 is 15 amino acids. The CDR3 coding sequence is TGTGCCAGTAGCCCTAGGACAGGGAGGTACTATGGCTACACCTTC. Its translation is CASSPRTGRYYGYTF.

J is TRBJ2-7 and V is TRBV4-1; 14 positions agree with TRBD2. Germline V gene sequence: CDR1 MGHRA, CDR2 YSYEKL. The CDR3 totals 15 residues. V trimming: 5 bases; J trimming: 6 bases; junction bases outside the gene matches: 6. CDR3 sequence (DNA): TGCGCCAGCAGCTCAAGACTAGCGGGAGGGTTCGAGCAGTACTTC. Its translation: CASSSRLAGGFEQYF.

The J gene is TRBJ1-2, the V gene TRBV7-9, with TRBD1 as a possible D gene (5 bases). CDR3 length equals 14 residues. V was shortened by 6 bases and J by 5 bases, with 16 bases between the two germline ends. Per germline, CDR1 SEHNR and CDR2 FQNEAQ (reference sequence). The CDR3 DNA reads as TGTGCCAGCAGGGACCGGGGGGAGGGTTATGGCTACACCTTC. Protein sequence: CASRDRGEGYGYTF.

V and J are TRBV6-5 and TRBJ2-7; D unresolved. The V end lost 0 bases, the J end lost 3 bases, and 3 bases lay between the germline ends. The CDR3 loop spans 12 amino acids. Germline V CDR1 and CDR2: MNHEY, SVGAGI. CDR3 sequence (DNA): TGTGCCAGCAGTTACTCGAACTACGAGCAGTACTTC. This sequence encodes CASSYSNYEQYF.

The genes are TRBV9 and TRBJ1-2, with 7 bases fitting TRBD1. The CDR3 spans 14 residues. J was trimmed by 6 bases and V by 5 bases; bases with no gene match: 10. Germline-derived CDR1 and CDR2 are SGDLS and YYNGEE. The CDR3 sequence is CASSAQGQLHGYTF. CDR3 bases: TGTGCCAGCAGTGCCCAGGGACAGCTACATGGCTACACCTTC. The entire variable domain, with the rest obtained from reference TRBV9 and TRBJ1-2, is as follows: DSGVTQTPKHLITATGQRVTLRCSPRSGDLSVYWYQQSLDQGLQFLIQYYNGEERAKGNILERFSAQQFPDLHSELNLSSLELGDSALYFCASSAQGQLHGYTFGSGTRLTVV.

This clone is a singleton in its sample. The rearrangement joins TRBV14 to TRBJ2-7, with TRBD2 as a possible D gene (6 bases). Trimming shortened V by 4 bases and J by 2 bases, and 9 bases separated the two germline ends. Germline values: CDR1 SGHDN, CDR2 FVKESK. This CDR3 region has 13 residues. The CDR3 DNA follows: TGTGCCAGCAGCCTGGGACTTACCTACGAGCAGTACTTC. This encodes CASSLGLTYEQYF. The complete variable domain, with remaining parts taken from reference TRBV14 and TRBJ2-7, reads EAGVTQFPSHSVIEKGQTVTLRCDPISGHDNLYWYRRVMGKEIKFLLHFVKESKQDESGMPNNRFLAERTGGTYSTLKVQPAELEDSGVYFCASSLGLTYEQYFGPGTRLTVT.

V usage is TRBV6-9 and J usage is TRBJ2-7; TRBD2 matches at 11 bases. After removal of 5 bases from V and 0 bases from J, the junction contained 3 bases not matched to a gene. This CDR3 is 15 amino acids long. Germline V gene data show CDR1 as MNHGY and CDR2 as SVAAGI. CDR3 coding DNA: TGTGCCAGCAGTCATACTAGCGGGAGCTCCTACGAGCAGTACTTC. It translates to CASSHTSGSSYEQYF.

This CDR3 is CASGGRIGWGEQFF. DNA of the CDR3: TGTGCCAGCGGCGGGAGAATTGGGTGGGGTGAGCAGTTCTTC. The chain recombines TRBV28 with TRBJ2-1; 7 bases are a match to TRBD2. This CDR3 region has 14 residues. Looked up from germline, CDR1 is MDHEN and CDR2 is SYDVKM. V gave up 8 bases and J gave up 9 bases; unmatched junction bases: 13.

The rearrangement joins TRBV10-3 to TRBJ2-1, with 9 bases that match TRBD2. The J segment lost 4 bases and the V segment lost 2 bases, leaving 6 bases of the junction unmatched. CDR3 size: 16 residues. CDR1 and CDR2 from the germline V gene are ENHRY and SYGVKD. Here the CDR3 reads CAISEATSGWYNEQFF. CDR3 nucleotide sequence: TGTGCCATCAGTGAGGCAACTAGCGGGTGGTACAATGAGCAGTTCTTC.

This chain uses TRBV28 with TRBJ2-3, with D possibly being TRBD1 (5 bases). The CDR3 is 14 amino acids. Per germline, CDR1 MDHEN and CDR2 SYDVKM. V lost 3 bases and J 3 bases, leaving 10 bases between the germline ends. This CDR3 reads CASSFRAGTDTQYF. The CDR3, as DNA: TGTGCCAGCAGTTTCAGGGCCGGAACAGATACGCAGTATTTT.

The chain uses TRBV11-2 and TRBJ1-5; 9 nucleotides line up with TRBD1. The CDR3 length is 14 residues. Per germline, CDR1 SGHAT and CDR2 FQNNGV. After removal of 4 bases from V and 6 bases from J, the junction contained 4 bases not matched to a gene. In DNA form, the CDR3 reads TGTGCCAGCAGCTCCGGGACAGGGCCTCAGCCCCAGCATTTT. Protein product: CASSSGTGPQPQHF.

In regard to this clone: This likely stems from a read error, as it lies one base from a far larger clone. The chain uses TRBV30 and TRBJ1-1; D is undetermined. From germline, CDR1 is GTSNPN and CDR2 SVGIG (reference sequence). V was pared by 5 bases and J by 2 bases, with 9 bases between. This CDR3 spans 12 amino acids. CDR3 protein: CAWWRGNTEAFF. In DNA, the CDR3 is TGTGCCTGGTGGCGGGGAAACACTGAAGCTTTCTTT.

The J gene is TRBJ1-6, the V gene TRBV6-5; no clear D. V was shortened by 6 bases and J by 9 bases, with 15 bases between the two germline ends. The germline gives CDR1 MNHEY, CDR2 SVGAGI. The CDR3 spans 14 residues. This CDR3 is CASSRLVPGSPLHF. DNA of the CDR3: TGTGCCAGCAGCAGGCTTGTACCGGGTTCACCCCTCCACTTT.